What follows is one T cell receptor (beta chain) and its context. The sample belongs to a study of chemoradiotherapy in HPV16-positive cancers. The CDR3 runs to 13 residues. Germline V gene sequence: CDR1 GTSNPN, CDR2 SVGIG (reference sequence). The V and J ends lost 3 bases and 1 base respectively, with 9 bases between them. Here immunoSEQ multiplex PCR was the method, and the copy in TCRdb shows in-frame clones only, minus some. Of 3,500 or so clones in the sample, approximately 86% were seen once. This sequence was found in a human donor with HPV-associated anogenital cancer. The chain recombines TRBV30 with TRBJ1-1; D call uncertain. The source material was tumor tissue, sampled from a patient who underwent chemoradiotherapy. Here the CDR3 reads CAWRRMGNTEAFF. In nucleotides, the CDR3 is TGTGCCTGGAGGCGTATGGGGAACACTGAAGCTTTCTTT. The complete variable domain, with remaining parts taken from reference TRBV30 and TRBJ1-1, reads SQTIHQWPATLVQPVGSPLSLECTVEGTSNPNLYWYRQAAGRGLQLLFYSVGIGQISSEVPQNLSASRPQDRQFILSSKKLLLSDSGFYLCAWRRMGNTEAFFGQGTRLTVV.